These 19 T cell receptor beta chains share one sample of origin, sequenced in a study of blood T cell repertoires in COVID-19. Produced via immunoSEQ multiplex PCR; TCRdb's table is partial and in-frame only. This table has approximately 120,000 clones, 65% to 90% appearing once. The material sequenced was peripheral blood. The receptors come from a woman older than 75 with active or convalescent COVID-19.

The chain carries TRBV13 and TRBJ2-7, with TRBD2 matching over 11 bases. Unmatched junction bases numbered 9, after V lost 5 bases and J lost 6 bases. Germline V gene sequence: CDR1 PRHDT, CDR2 FYEKMQ (reference sequence). CDR3 length: 15 residues. The chain's CDR3 is CASSGTSGSTGEQYF. CDR3 coding DNA: TGTGCCAGCAGCGGCACTAGCGGGAGTACAGGCGAGCAGTACTTC.

J is TRBJ2-1 and V is TRBV10-3, with a tentative D call TRBD2 (6 bases). Germline V CDR1 and CDR2: ENHRY, SYGVKD. Trimming removed 3 bases at V and 12 bases at J, with 15 bases between. The CDR3 consists of 13 residues. The CDR3 DNA reads as TGTGCCATCAGTGAAAACGAGGAGGGACTGCAGTTCTTC. It encodes CAISENEEGLQFF.

CDR3 bases: TGTGCCAGCAGCGGCTCGCGGGGGGCGCCCACTGAAGCTTTCTTT. It translates to CASSGSRGAPTEAFF. V usage is TRBV7-3 and J usage is TRBJ1-1; the D gene is possibly TRBD1 (6 bases). The germline CDR1 and CDR2 sequences are SGHTA and FQGTGA. The CDR3 consists of 15 residues. Trimming removed 5 bases from V and 4 bases from J, with 17 bases in between.

The rearrangement uses TRBV10-1 and TRBJ2-1, with 8 bases identical to TRBD2. Germline V gives CDR1 WNHNN, CDR2 SYGVQD (reference sequence). The junction had 9 bases not matched to a gene; V was cut back by 6 bases and J by 8 bases. The CDR3 runs to 14 residues. CDR3 DNA: TGCGCCAGCAGGAGCGGGAGCCCCCCCGATGAGCAGTTCTTC. It specifies CASRSGSPPDEQFF.

This clone has a handful of counts. The chain joins TRBV6-5 to TRBJ1-1; no clear D gene. CDR1 is MNHEY and CDR2 is SVGAGI in the germline V gene. The V end was cut by 8 bases, the J end by 0 bases, with 13 bases between. The CDR3 totals 14 residues. The CDR3 DNA sequence: TGTGCCAGCCTCAGGCCCGGAATGAACACTGAAGCTTTCTTT. Translated, it gives CASLRPGMNTEAFF.

V and J are TRBV14 and TRBJ2-7; D ambiguous. This CDR3 is 15 amino acids long. Germline-derived CDR1 and CDR2 are SGHDN and FVKESK. V lost 1 base to trimming and J lost 1 base, with 11 bases between them. This chain's CDR3 is CASSQGIRESYEQYF. The CDR3 DNA follows: TGTGCCAGCAGCCAAGGTATCCGAGAATCCTACGAGCAGTACTTC. The full variable domain, completed using reference TRBV14 and TRBJ2-7, is EAGVTQFPSHSVIEKGQTVTLRCDPISGHDNLYWYRRVMGKEIKFLLHFVKESKQDESGMPNNRFLAERTGGTYSTLKVQPAELEDSGVYFCASSQGIRESYEQYFGPGTRLTVT.

CDR3 in amino acids: CASSDRTSGNSIQYF. For the CDR3, the DNA is TGTGCCAGCAGCGACAGGACTAGTGGGAATTCCATTCAGTACTTC. This chain connects TRBV5-5 to TRBJ2-4; D possibly corresponds to TRBD2 (7 bases). V was clipped by 4 bases and J by 9 bases, with 20 bases between them. Germline CDR1 SGHKS, CDR2 YYEKEE (reference sequence). This CDR3 has 15 amino acids.

This CDR3 is CASSTRTGETQYF. The CDR3 DNA is TGTGCCAGTAGTACCCGGACAGGAGAGACCCAGTACTTC. V usage is TRBV19 and J usage is TRBJ2-5; 7 nucleotides line up with TRBD1. CDR3 length: 13 amino acids. The J segment lost 4 bases and the V segment lost 4 bases, leaving 3 bases of the junction unmatched. From germline, CDR1 is LNHDA and CDR2 SQIVND (reference sequence).

The chain combines TRBV7-3 with TRBJ2-3; 14 bases fit TRBD2. V trimming: 3 bases; J trimming: 11 bases; junction bases outside the gene matches: 16. Germline V lookup: CDR1 SGHTA, CDR2 FQGTGA. This CDR3 is 18 amino acids long. CDR3: CASSLSAPGTSGRMGQYF. The CDR3 nucleotides read TGTGCCAGCAGCTTGTCCGCTCCCGGGACTAGCGGGAGAATGGGGCAGTATTTT.

This clone was detected only once. The chain carries TRBV19 and TRBJ1-1; D not certain. The CDR3 spans 11 residues. CDR1 and CDR2 from the germline V gene are LNHDA and SQIVND (reference sequence). V was shortened by 1 base and J by 9 bases, with 6 bases between the two germline ends. In nucleotides, the CDR3 is TGTGCCAGTAGTATAGTTGGCAAAGCTTTCTTT. It codes for CASSIVGKAFF.

This clone was detected once. The V call is TRBV19, the J call TRBJ2-7; the match to TRBD2 covers 8 bases. The CDR3 sequence is 16 residues long. The V segment lost 0 bases and the J segment 4 bases; nucleotides outside the gene matches: 8. CDR1 and CDR2 from the germline V gene are LNHDA and SQIVND (reference sequence). The chain's CDR3 is CASSIESGLGIYEQYF. The CDR3 DNA is TGTGCCAGTAGTATAGAATCGGGACTAGGGATATACGAGCAGTACTTC.

This chain uses TRBV10-1 with TRBJ2-1, with 10 nucleotides matching TRBD2. Per the germline V gene, CDR1 is WNHNN and CDR2 is SYGVQD (reference sequence). The CDR3 is 15 residues long. V dropped 5 bases and J dropped 9; count of bases not matched to a gene: 10. The CDR3 DNA reads as TGCGCCAGCAGTCCCCAGGGTCTAGCGGGAGCTGAGCAGTTCTTC. It translates to CASSPQGLAGAEQFF.

V usage is TRBV3-1 (or the pseudogene TRBV3-2) and J usage is TRBJ1-4, with TRBD1 matching 9 bases. Per the germline V gene, CDR1 is LGHDT and CDR2 is YNNKEL (reference sequence). The CDR3 sequence is 17 residues long. The V gene end was trimmed by 4 bases and the J gene end by 5 bases; junction bases not matched to a gene: 11. CDR3 coding DNA: TGTGCCAGCAGCCTACACTCTAGGGGACAGGGCAATGAAAAACTGTTTTTT. Its translation is CASSLHSRGQGNEKLFF.

This chain links TRBV3-1 (or the pseudogene TRBV3-2) with TRBJ1-6; TRBD1 aligns across 7 bases. The germline V gene has CDR1 LGHDT and CDR2 YNNKEL (reference sequence). This CDR3 region has 12 residues. V gave up 2 bases and J gave up 16 bases; unmatched junction bases: 5. CDR3 residues: CASSQRGQRLHF. DNA of the CDR3: TGTGCCAGCAGCCAACGGGGACAGCGTCTCCACTTT.

This clone was detected only a few times. The chain uses TRBV2 and TRBJ1-2; weak D call: TRBD1 (5 bases). The CDR3 contains 14 residues. The germline CDR1 and CDR2 sequences are SNHLY and FYNNEI. V was shortened by 6 bases and J by 0 bases, with 11 bases between the two germline ends. This chain's CDR3 is CASRQDLANYGYTF. For the CDR3, the DNA is TGTGCCAGCAGACAGGACCTAGCTAACTATGGCTACACCTTC.

The V and J genes are TRBV19 and TRBJ2-2; D perhaps matches TRBD2 (6 bases). The germline V gene has CDR1 LNHDA and CDR2 SQIVND (reference sequence). This CDR3 region has 14 residues. V lost 4 bases and J 4 bases, leaving 10 bases between the germline ends. CDR3: CASSNREITGELFF. In DNA, the CDR3 is TGTGCCAGTAGTAACCGGGAGATCACCGGGGAGCTGTTTTTT.

This chain joins TRBV7-8 and TRBJ2-1; possibly TRBD1 for D (6 bases). The germline gives CDR1 SGHVS, CDR2 FQNEAQ. This CDR3 comprises 11 residues. V lost 1 base and J lost 12, with 7 bases in between. Here the CDR3 reads CASSLGGGQFF. CDR3 sequence (DNA): TGTGCCAGCAGCTTAGGAGGGGGGCAGTTCTTC.

The J gene is TRBJ2-7, the V gene TRBV28, with 8 bases identical to TRBD2. This CDR3 has 16 residues. The V gene's germline CDR1 is MDHEN and CDR2 SYDVKM. The trim removed 5 bases at V and 0 bases at J, leaving 9 bases unmatched. The CDR3 sequence: CASSLRSGSYSYEQYF. The CDR3 DNA sequence: TGTGCCAGCAGTCTCCGAAGCGGGAGCTACTCCTACGAGCAGTACTTC. The full variable domain, rest sourced from reference TRBV28 and TRBJ2-7, is DVKVTQSSRYLVKRTGEKVFLECVQDMDHENMFWYRQDPGLGLRLIYFSYDVKMKEKGDIPEGYSVSREKKERFSLILESASTNQTSMYLCASSLRSGSYSYEQYFGPGTRLTVT.

This clone turned up a few times. The rearrangement joins TRBV2 to TRBJ2-3; TRBD1 is a possible D gene (6 bases). This CDR3 is built from 14 residues. Germline assignment: CDR1 SNHLY and CDR2 FYNNEI. Deletions cut 3 bases from V and 6 bases from J, with 13 bases between. CDR3 region: CASSDRTAFDTQYF. In nucleotides, the CDR3 is TGTGCCAGCAGTGATAGGACAGCGTTTGATACGCAGTATTTT.